This T cell receptor beta chain was observed in a study of CD8 T cells in Susac syndrome. Reverse transcription of about 0.45 to 1 ug RNA used random hexamers. TCRdb reprocessed the immunoSEQ multiplex PCR reads via MiXCR and lists one record per CDR3 protein. The sample lists about 200,000 distinct CDR3 sequences; about 96% were seen once. As for this clonotype: The antigen remains unidentified.

General study points: As the study acknowledged, the number of individuals in its TCR sequencing and HLA analysis was relatively small.

The CDR3 totals 17 residues. CDR1 and CDR2 (germline): SGHRS, YFSETQ. Trimming took off 4 bases at V and 4 bases at J, with 18 bases between the two ends. Both CD4+ and CD8+ T cells were negatively isolated, and TEMRA cells underwent FACS enrichment. The chain carries TRBV5-1 and TRBJ2-6; D not resolved. This clonotype was sampled from a human donor with multiple sclerosis. The sequenced material came from CD4+ T cells from PBMCs. This CDR3 reads CASSPGFPPPGANVLTF. CDR3 DNA: TGCGCCAGCAGCCCAGGCTTCCCACCCCCCGGGGCCAACGTCCTGACTTTC.